A single sample is the source of the 28 T cell receptor beta chains below, sequenced in a study of vaccination and CD4 T cells after COVID-19. For these TCRs, the target antigens are not known. Scientists ran DNA taken from cultured CD4+ T cells through the Oncomine TCR Beta short-read assay for sequencing. TCRdb ran MiXCR on the PCR reads and lists one entry per CDR3 protein. Counted here are a few thousand distinct CDR3 sequences, approximately 16% occurring once; the ten biggest clones make up 15% to 20%. The sample's treatment: roughly 11-day PBMC culture with coronavirus spike peptide pools or control peptides (ViraFEST assay). Input material: CD4+ T cells from blood, cultured in vitro. The receptors originated from a human donor who had recovered from COVID-19.

The chain is built from TRBV5-6 and TRBJ1-2, with 12 bases identical to TRBD1. Germline V gene data show CDR1 as SGHDT and CDR2 as YYEEEE. The CDR3 is 14 residues long. The trim removed 1 base at V and 14 bases at J, leaving 9 bases unmatched. The CDR3 DNA is TGTGCCAGCAGCTTGCCGGGACAGGGGGCACGGGGGACCTTC. Its protein is CASSLPGQGARGTF.

This clonotype is categorized as medium-sized. The chain employs TRBV30 and TRBJ1-2, with D possibly TRBD1 on 5 matching bases. V gave up 2 bases and J gave up 4 bases, with 11 bases separating them. There are 13 residues in the CDR3. Germline V CDR1 and CDR2: GTSNPN, SVGIG (reference sequence). CDR3: CAWSMRGAYGYTF. The CDR3 region has the DNA TGTGCCTGGAGTATGCGAGGGGCCTATGGCTACACCTTC.

By share, this clonotype ranks as medium-sized. V usage is TRBV20-1 and J usage is TRBJ1-1, with 8 nucleotides matching TRBD1. The CDR3 has 14 residues. V trimming: 6 bases; J trimming: 2 bases; junction bases outside the gene matches: 8. Germline V gene data show CDR1 as DFQATT and CDR2 as SNEGSKA (reference sequence). The CDR3 DNA is TGCAGTGCCCCAGGACAGGGCATAAACACTGAAGCTTTCTTT. Residues: CSAPGQGINTEAFF.

The V and J genes are TRBV6-1 and TRBJ1-2; TRBD1 agrees at 10 bases. V shed 4 bases, J shed 8 bases, and the junction held 4 bases outside the gene matches. This CDR3 has 13 residues. CDR1 is MNHNS and CDR2 is SASEGT in the germline V gene. CDR3 protein: CASSVGTGEGYTF. The CDR3 DNA is TGTGCCAGCAGTGTAGGGACAGGGGAAGGCTACACCTTC.

V usage is TRBV20-1 and J usage is TRBJ2-5, with D possibly being TRBD2 (5 bases). The V and J ends lost 0 bases and 5 bases respectively, with 10 bases between them. This CDR3 contains 13 residues. The germline V gene encodes CDR1 DFQATT and CDR2 SNEGSKA (reference sequence). This CDR3 reads CSARDRGSETQYF. CDR3 coding DNA: TGCAGTGCTAGAGATCGGGGTTCGGAGACCCAGTACTTC.

This clonotype was seen a handful of times. The chain uses TRBV27 and TRBJ2-1; 7 bases match TRBD2. The CDR3 has 15 amino acids. The ends lost 8 bases at V and 6 bases at J; junction bases unmatched: 13. Germline V gene sequence: CDR1 MNHEY, CDR2 SMNVEV (reference sequence). This chain's CDR3 is CASGLALGGINEQFF. CDR3 nucleotide sequence: TGTGCCAGCGGCTTGGCACTGGGAGGGATCAATGAGCAGTTCTTC.

This clonotype has a handful of counts. The J gene is TRBJ1-2, the V gene TRBV2; the D gene is possibly TRBD1 (5 bases). The CDR3 covers 13 residues. Germline V gene sequence: CDR1 SNHLY, CDR2 FYNNEI. The V end lost 7 bases, the J end lost 4 bases, and 13 bases lay between the germline ends. The CDR3: CASIPQGGYGYTF. The CDR3 DNA is TGTGCCAGCATTCCGCAGGGTGGCTATGGCTACACCTTC.

This rearrangement joins TRBV7-8 to TRBJ2-2, with D uncertain. CDR3 length: 12 residues. Trimming removed 6 bases at V and 6 bases at J, with 8 bases between. Germline V gene sequence: CDR1 SGHVS, CDR2 FQNEAQ. CDR3 protein: CASSSYSGELFF. The CDR3, as DNA: TGTGCCAGCAGTTCTTATTCCGGGGAGCTGTTTTTT.

The table lists this clonotype with a few counts. This chain connects TRBV12-3 or TRBV12-4 to TRBJ2-7, with D uncertain. V shed 9 bases and J shed 6 bases, with 9 bases lying between them. The CDR3 contains 10 residues. The CDR3 DNA sequence: TGTGCCAGTACCTCGTGCGAGCAGTACTTC. It encodes CASTSCEQYF.

This clonotype is medium-sized. One junction end disagrees with the germline gene, perhaps due to a read error. The chain combines TRBV7-7 with TRBJ1-1; no clear D gene. This CDR3 has 13 amino acids. Germline values: CDR1 SSHAT, CDR2 FNYEAQ (reference sequence). The CDR3 spells CASSPNLGTEAFF. Here the CDR3 DNA reads TGTGCTAGCAGCCCGAATTTGGGGACTGAAGCTTTCTTT.

This clonotype was counted only a few times. J is TRBJ2-1 and V is TRBV7-2, with TRBD2 identical over 7 bases. The length of the CDR3 is 15 residues. V shed 3 bases, J shed 3 bases, and the junction held 5 bases outside the gene matches. The V gene's germline CDR1 is SGHTA and CDR2 FQGNSA. The CDR3 DNA reads TGTGCCAGCAGCTTGACCGGACTAGTCTACAATGAGCAGTTCTTC. Translation gives CASSLTGLVYNEQFF.

This clonotype was detected only once. CDR3 in DNA: TGTGCCAGCAGTTACACAGCCCGACAGGGCACAGATACGCAGTATTTT. It specifies CASSYTARQGTDTQYF. The rearrangement links TRBV6-2 or TRBV6-3 to TRBJ2-3; a weak D match, TRBD1 (6 bases). The CDR3 covers 16 residues. Germline-derived CDR1 and CDR2 are MNHEY and SVGEGT. V was clipped by 2 bases and J by 1 base, with 13 bases between them.

V gene TRBV30 combines with J gene TRBJ1-2, with D uncertain. The CDR3 contains 11 residues. Per the germline V gene, CDR1 is GTSNPN and CDR2 is SVGIG (reference sequence). Trimming shortened V by 8 bases and J by 8 bases, and 15 bases separated the two germline ends. CDR3 sequence (DNA): TGTGCCCGCTGGGGTCCCGGGGGCTACACCTTC. Residues: CARWGPGGYTF.

This clonotype ranks as large (0.1 to 1%). J is TRBJ1-2 and V is TRBV27; D unclear. Per germline, CDR1 MNHEY and CDR2 SMNVEV (reference sequence). The length of the CDR3 is 16 residues. Trimming stripped 2 bases from V and 6 bases from J, with 19 bases between. The CDR3 DNA sequence: TGTGCCAGCAGTTTACGAACCCCGACCGGGAGTCATGGCTACACCTTC. Amino acids: CASSLRTPTGSHGYTF.

In this sample, this clonotype is medium-sized. The chain combines TRBV10-3 with TRBJ2-7, with 9 positions matching TRBD2. Germline V CDR1 and CDR2: ENHRY, SYGVKD. The CDR3 loop spans 15 amino acids. After removal of 6 bases from V and 2 bases from J, the junction contained 8 bases not matched to a gene. CDR3 sequence (DNA): TGTGCCATCAGGGATGGGGCGGGGGGGCCCTACGAGCAGTACTTC. It codes for CAIRDGAGGPYEQYF.

The chain recombines TRBV12-3 or TRBV12-4 with TRBJ1-3, with TRBD1 matching 8 bases. This CDR3 is built from 18 residues. With 1 base clipped from V and 4 bases from J, the junction kept 12 bases outside the gene matches. In DNA form, the CDR3 reads TGTGCCAGCAGTTTAGTCCCCCTCAGCAGGGGGCTGGGAAACACCATATATTTT. This codes for CASSLVPLSRGLGNTIYF.

By sample share, this clonotype is medium-sized. The rearrangement uses TRBV20-1 and TRBJ2-3, with 14 bases matching TRBD2. The CDR3 spans 15 residues. With V trimmed by 5 bases and J by 2 bases, 3 bases remained unmatched. Germline CDR1 is DFQATT and CDR2 is SNEGSKA (reference sequence). CDR3: CSASGLAGVTDTQYF. The CDR3 coding sequence is TGCAGTGCTTCGGGACTAGCGGGGGTCACAGATACGCAGTATTTT.

The table lists this clonotype with a few counts. The chain has TRBV7-2 and TRBJ2-7; maybe TRBD2 (6 bases). CDR3 length equals 15 residues. Germline V CDR1 and CDR2: SGHTA, FQGNSA. V was shortened by 2 bases and J by 0 bases, with 11 bases between the two germline ends. CDR3: CASSLRGASSYEQYF. For the CDR3, the DNA is TGTGCCAGCAGCTTACGCGGGGCGAGCTCCTACGAGCAGTACTTC.

The table lists this clonotype with a few counts. The V and J genes are TRBV12-3 or TRBV12-4 and TRBJ2-1; no reliable D call. CDR3 length: 13 amino acids. Trimming left V 8 bases short and J 10 bases short, with 18 bases between. The CDR3 reads CASGKLLNSEQFF. The CDR3 coding sequence is TGTGCCAGCGGCAAGCTACTGAATTCGGAGCAGTTCTTC.

The chain links TRBV5-6 to TRBJ1-1; 8 nucleotides match TRBD1. The ends lost 0 bases at V and 11 bases at J; junction bases unmatched: 6. The germline CDR1 and CDR2 sequences are SGHDT and YYEEEE. The CDR3 covers 13 residues. The CDR3 here is CASSLAGQGGAFF. The CDR3 nucleotides read TGTGCCAGCAGCTTGGCCGGACAGGGTGGGGCTTTCTTT.

This clonotype ranks as medium-sized. This chain connects TRBV20-1 to TRBJ1-5; 7 nucleotides align to TRBD1. This CDR3 region has 15 residues. Unmatched junction bases numbered 8, after V lost 0 bases and J lost 6 bases. Germline CDR1 and CDR2: DFQATT and SNEGSKA (reference sequence). The CDR3 DNA sequence: TGCAGTGCTAGAGATTCAGGCAGGGGGGTTCAGCCCCAGCATTTT. It yields the protein CSARDSGRGVQPQHF.

Within the sample, this clonotype is medium-sized. The V and J genes are TRBV6-5 and TRBJ1-2; possibly TRBD1 for D (5 bases). From germline, CDR1 is MNHEY and CDR2 SVGAGI. This CDR3 spans 13 amino acids. V was clipped by 2 bases and J by 7 bases, with 11 bases between them. In DNA, the CDR3 is TGTGCCAGCAGTTACATGGGGCGGAGTGGCTACACCTTC. This sequence encodes CASSYMGRSGYTF.

This clonotype was recorded a few times. The chain combines TRBV20-1 with TRBJ2-7, with TRBD1 matching over 7 bases. The CDR3 has 12 residues. After removal of 1 base from V and 3 bases from J, the junction contained 0 bases not matched to a gene. The germline V gene encodes CDR1 DFQATT and CDR2 SNEGSKA (reference sequence). CDR3 sequence reads: CSARGQGYEQYF. CDR3 DNA sequence: TGCAGTGCTAGAGGACAGGGCTACGAGCAGTACTTC.

In its sample, this clonotype was seen a few times. The chain joins TRBV2 to TRBJ2-2; no definite D call. Germline V gene lookup returns CDR1 SNHLY and CDR2 FYNNEI. The length of the CDR3 is 12 residues. Trimming shortened V by 7 bases and J by 6 bases, and 9 bases separated the two germline ends. CDR3 DNA sequence: TGTGCCAGCAATCTTGCGTCCGGGGAGCTGTTTTTT. Encoded protein: CASNLASGELFF.

This clonotype is categorized as large. V usage is TRBV20-1 and J usage is TRBJ1-2, with 7 bases aligning to TRBD1. The CDR3 is made up of 11 amino acids. The germline V gene has CDR1 DFQATT and CDR2 SNEGSKA (reference sequence). The junction had 2 bases not matched to a gene; V was cut back by 6 bases and J by 4 bases. The CDR3 loop reads CSAGTAYGYTF. The CDR3 DNA sequence: TGCAGTGCCGGGACAGCCTATGGCTACACCTTC.

The J gene is TRBJ1-2, the V gene TRBV12-3 or TRBV12-4; D is perhaps TRBD1 (5 bases). Deletions cut 3 bases from V and 2 bases from J, with 7 bases between. The CDR3 extends over 13 amino acids. CDR3 DNA sequence: TGTGCCAGCAGTTTCCCAGGGAACTATGGCTACACCTTC. Its translation is CASSFPGNYGYTF.

This clonotype is medium-sized within its sample. The chain uses TRBV27 and TRBJ1-1; D call uncertain. V dropped 3 bases and J dropped 7 bases, with 9 bases sitting between them. CDR1 MNHEY and CDR2 SMNVEV come from the germline V gene (reference sequence). This CDR3 region has 12 residues. The DNA for the CDR3 is TGTGCCAGCAGTTTCTTGGCGGGTGAAGCTTTCTTT. Translating gives CASSFLAGEAFF.

This chain links TRBV7-9 with TRBJ1-1, with 7 bases identical to TRBD1. Looked up from germline, CDR1 is SEHNR and CDR2 is FQNEAQ (reference sequence). The CDR3 sequence is 16 residues long. The V gene end was trimmed by 4 bases and the J gene end by 3 bases; junction bases not matched to a gene: 11. The chain's CDR3 is CASSSQNRGRDTEAFF. In DNA, the CDR3 is TGTGCCAGCAGCTCTCAAAACAGGGGAAGGGACACTGAAGCTTTCTTT.